The rows below give T cell receptor beta chains drawn from one sample of a study of glioma-infiltrating T cells. One entry per CDR3 protein results from TCRdb running MiXCR on the multiplex PCR reads. The sample has 300,000 to 400,000 distinct CDR3 sequences; 41% are singletons. Sequencing used glioma tissue, nonneoplastic brain tissue, or PBMCs (not recorded which). The source of these receptors is a human donor with low-grade glioma or glioblastoma, undergoing nonglioma brain surgery, or in good health (not recorded which). Both conserved end residues are part of each CDR3. Fields, in order: V gene, D gene, clone size, J gene, CDR3 DNA, CDR3 protein. A D gene is named only where the DNA matches it firmly. Rows give clone size only sometimes, using once, few, many, or a class for an expanded clone.

TRBV27	-	many	TRBJ2-7	TGTGCCAGCAGTCCCACCTCCTACACAGTCTCCTACGAGCAGTACTTC	CASSPTSYTVSYEQYF
TRBV7-2	-	few	TRBJ1-5	TGTGCCAGCAGCTTAGGTCCCACGGGGCCCCAGCATTTT	CASSLGPTGPQHF
TRBV20-1	-	few	TRBJ2-1	TGCAGTGGCCCCGAACAGGGCAGGGGTAGGGATGAGCAGTTCTTC	CSGPEQGRGRDEQFF
TRBV4-2	TRBD2	few	TRBJ2-2	TGTGCCAGCAGCCGCCCGACTAGCGGAGACCTCACCGGGGAGCTGTTTTTT	CASSRPTSGDLTGELFF
TRBV5-4	TRBD1	-	TRBJ1-2	TGTGCCAGCAGCCTACAGGGGTCCGACTATGGCTACACCTTC	CASSLQGSDYGYTF
TRBV15	TRBD1	few	TRBJ1-2	TGTGCCACCAGCAGAGCCGACAGGGTGGTTCATGGCTACACCTTC	CATSRADRVVHGYTF
TRBV27	-	few	TRBJ2-6	TGTGCCAGCAGTTTATCAGGCAGGGCTGGGGCCAACGTCCTGACTTTC	CASSLSGRAGANVLTF
TRBV4-3	-	few	TRBJ2-1	TGCGCCAGCAGCCAAGTACCTGGCTCCTACAATGAGCAGTTCTTC	CASSQVPGSYNEQFF
TRBV28	-	-	TRBJ2-1	TGTGCCAGCAGTTTCGAGACTAACGGGAGAAATGAGCAGTTCTTC	CASSFETNGRNEQFF
TRBV18	-	-	TRBJ2-5	TGTGCCAGCTCACCAATTCCCCAAGAGACCCAGTACTTC	CASSPIPQETQYF
TRBV7-9	TRBD1	-	TRBJ2-7	TGTGCCAGCAGCTTAGAGGGGGCAGGGGGAAATTTCGAGCAGTACTTC	CASSLEGAGGNFEQYF
TRBV7-9	TRBD1	-	TRBJ2-7	TGTGCCAGCAGCTTAGCGAGGGACAGGGGGTCCTACGAGCAGTACTTC	CASSLARDRGSYEQYF
TRBV28	-	few	TRBJ2-7	TGTGCCAGCAGTCCCCACGTTGCCTACGAGCAGTACTTC	CASSPHVAYEQYF
TRBV28	-	-	TRBJ2-1	TGTGCCAGCGCCCAGGGCATGCGGCAGTTCTTC	CASAQGMRQFF
TRBV28	TRBD2	few	TRBJ2-7	TGTGCCAGCACTCTTTTAGCGGGAGAGGACGAGCAGTACTTC	CASTLLAGEDEQYF
TRBV6-1	TRBD1	many	TRBJ1-2	TGTGCCAGCAGAGCGCGGACAGGGGATGGCTACACCTTC	CASRARTGDGYTF
TRBV20-1	TRBD2	-	TRBJ2-7	TGCAGTGCTGCTAGCGGGAATGAGCAGTACTTC	CSAASGNEQYF
TRBV20-1	-	-	TRBJ2-7	TGCAGTGCCTTGGGACGGAGCTACGAGCAGTACTTC	CSALGRSYEQYF
TRBV2	-	-	TRBJ1-1	TGTGCCAGCAGTGTGGAGGGGGAGACTGAAGCTTTCTTT	CASSVEGETEAFF
TRBV19	-	-	TRBJ2-2	TGTGCCAGTAGTACCTTAGGGGGTAGGAACACCGGGGAGCTGTTTTTT	CASSTLGGRNTGELFF
TRBV19	-	-	TRBJ1-1	TGTGCCAGTAGTATAAGAGGGTTCATGAACACTGAAGCTTTCTTT	CASSIRGFMNTEAFF
TRBV20-1	TRBD2	-	TRBJ2-1	TGCAGTTTCCCCTCTAGCCGAGGCGGGAGATCCTACAATGAGCAGTTCTTC	CSFPSSRGGRSYNEQFF
TRBV7-3	-	-	TRBJ1-6	TGTGCCAGCAGCCTTGACAGTGGAACTTTCCCCCTCCACTTT	CASSLDSGTFPLHF
TRBV27	-	many	TRBJ2-7	TGTGCCAGCAGTTTATCGGACGGAGCCTACGAGCAGTACTTC	CASSLSDGAYEQYF
TRBV2	-	few	TRBJ2-1	TGTGCCAGCCAGGGGCCCAACAATGAGCAGTTCTTC	CASQGPNNEQFF
TRBV27	-	many	TRBJ1-6	TGTGCCAGCTTGCCAGGCTCCTATAATTCACCCCTCCACTTT	CASLPGSYNSPLHF
TRBV20-1	-	many	TRBJ2-5	TGCAGTGTCAGCCGTGGGGGGGCTGGGGAGACCCAGTACTTC	CSVSRGGAGETQYF
TRBV6-5	-	-	TRBJ2-7	TGTGCCGGCAGTTTACAGGGATTCTCCTACGAGCAATACTTC	CAGSLQGFSYEQYF